This T cell receptor beta chain was found in a study of T cells expressing NK-cell markers. For this clonotype: Its cognate antigen is unknown.

Using the 5' RACE reads, TCRdb records one entry per CDR3 protein without DNA. The sample has about 550,000 distinct CDR3 sequences, and its top ten clones hold 3% to 4.5%. The germline CDR1 and CDR2 sequences are PRHDT and FYEKMQ (reference sequence). The CDR3 totals 16 residues. Study-wide results and caveats: Among several donors, these clonotypes also ranked first in the CD3+CD56-NKG2C+ fraction.

The source is a man in his late teens or twenties in good health. Sequencing used blood T cells: a sorted CD56 or NKG2C T cell subset, CD4+ or CD8+ T cells, or bulk PBMC T cells (not recorded which). J is TRBJ2-1 and V is TRBV13. The CDR3 reads CASSLVRLGAYNEQFF.